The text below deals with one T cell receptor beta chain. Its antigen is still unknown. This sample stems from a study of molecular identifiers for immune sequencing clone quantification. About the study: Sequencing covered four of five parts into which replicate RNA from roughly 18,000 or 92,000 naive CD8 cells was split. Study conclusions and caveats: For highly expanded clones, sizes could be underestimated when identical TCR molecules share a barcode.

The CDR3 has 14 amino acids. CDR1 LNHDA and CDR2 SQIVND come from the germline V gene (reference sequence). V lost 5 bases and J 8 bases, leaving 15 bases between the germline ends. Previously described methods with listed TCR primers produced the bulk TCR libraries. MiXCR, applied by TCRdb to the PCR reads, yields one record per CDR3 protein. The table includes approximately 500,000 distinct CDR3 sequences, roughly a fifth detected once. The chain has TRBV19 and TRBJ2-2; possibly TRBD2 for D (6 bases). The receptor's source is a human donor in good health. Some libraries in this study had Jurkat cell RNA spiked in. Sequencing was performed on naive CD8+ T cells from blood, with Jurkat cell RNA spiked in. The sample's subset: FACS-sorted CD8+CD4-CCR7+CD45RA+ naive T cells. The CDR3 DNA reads TGTGCCAGTAGTGGCGCGGGGATGGTGGGGGAGCTGTTTTTT. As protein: CASSGAGMVGELFF.